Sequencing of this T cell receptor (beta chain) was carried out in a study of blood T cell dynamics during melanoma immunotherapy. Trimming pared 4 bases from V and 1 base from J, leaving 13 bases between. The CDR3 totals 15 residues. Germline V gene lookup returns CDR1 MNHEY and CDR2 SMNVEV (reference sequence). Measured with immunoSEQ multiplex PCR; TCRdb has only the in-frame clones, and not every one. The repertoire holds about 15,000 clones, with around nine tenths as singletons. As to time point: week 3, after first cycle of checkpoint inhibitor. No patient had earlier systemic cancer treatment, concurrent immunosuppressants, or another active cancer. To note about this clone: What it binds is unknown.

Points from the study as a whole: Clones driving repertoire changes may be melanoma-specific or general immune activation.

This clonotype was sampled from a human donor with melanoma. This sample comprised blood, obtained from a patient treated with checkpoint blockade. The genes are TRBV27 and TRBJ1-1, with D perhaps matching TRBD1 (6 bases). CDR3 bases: TGTGCCAGCAGTTCAGATCAACAGGGGAACACTGAAGCTTTCTTT. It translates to CASSSDQQGNTEAFF.